A selection of T cell receptor beta chains follows, all from one sample in a study of patients and donors after allogeneic stem cell transplantation. Using its own MiXCR run on the RT-PCR reads, TCRdb lists one record per CDR3 protein. The data hold around 150,000 distinct CDR3 sequences, with approximately 28% observed a single time. The sample taken for sequencing was blood, either unsorted or a sorted T cell fraction (not recorded which). These receptors originate from a human donor who was either an allogeneic HSCT recipient or a stem cell or donor lymphocyte infusion donor (not recorded which). It is not recorded whose cells these are; they may come from a transplant donor. The CDR3 runs from the conserved cysteine through the conserved F or W. Each record gives: CDR3 DNA, CDR3 protein, CDR3 length, J gene, clone size, V gene, D gene. The D gene is left open where the match is weak. Expanded clones are given a class, and other clones once, few, many or no size at all.

TGTGCCAGCAGCCAAGCAGGGGGCGGTAACATTCAGTACTTC | CASSQAGGGNIQYF | 14 | TRBJ2-4 | - | TRBV3-1 | TRBD1
TGTGCCAGCAGCTCGTTGGGGACCCAGTACTTC | CASSSLGTQYF | 11 | TRBJ2-5 | few | TRBV7-2 | -
TGTGCCAGCGGGCCCGAGGGTGGAGATACGCAGTATTTT | CASGPEGGDTQYF | 13 | TRBJ2-3 | - | TRBV12-3/TRBV12-4 | -
TGTGCCAGCTCACCAATGGAGGGTACGCAGTATTTT | CASSPMEGTQYF | 12 | TRBJ2-3 | few | TRBV18 | -
TGCAGCGTGGGAAGGGTGGTCTCAGATACGCAGTATTTT | CSVGRVVSDTQYF | 13 | TRBJ2-3 | - | TRBV29-1 | -
TGTGCCAGCAGCTACCCAACGGCCCTCTTGGAAGAGACCCAGTACTTC | CASSYPTALLEETQYF | 16 | TRBJ2-5 | - | TRBV7-2 | -
TGCGCCAGCTTGGGGGAGTTGCGGAACACTGAAGCTTTCTTT | CASLGELRNTEAFF | 14 | TRBJ1-1 | - | TRBV10-2 | -
TGTGCCAGCAGCATAGGGACGCAAGGGAGCAATCAGCCCCAGCATTTT | CASSIGTQGSNQPQHF | 16 | TRBJ1-5 | few | TRBV3-1 | -
TGTGCCAGCAGTTTAGCCTTACTAGCCGATGAGCAGTTCTTC | CASSLALLADEQFF | 14 | TRBJ2-1 | - | TRBV12-3/TRBV12-4 | -
TGTGCCAGCAGCTTAGTTATCCTCGGTCAGCCCCAGCATTTT | CASSLVILGQPQHF | 14 | TRBJ1-5 | many | TRBV7-2 | -
TGCAGTGCTAGAACACCCGGGACAGGGCGTTACGAGCAGTACTTC | CSARTPGTGRYEQYF | 15 | TRBJ2-7 | - | TRBV20-1 | TRBD1
TGTGCCAGCAGTTTATATCTTAGGGGACAAGCTTTCTTT | CASSLYLRGQAFF | 13 | TRBJ1-1 | - | TRBV12-3/TRBV12-4 | -
TGTGCCAGCTCCCCTTCGGGAAAGGGGGGTGGGGATGAGCAGTTCTTC | CASSPSGKGGGDEQFF | 16 | TRBJ2-1 | few | TRBV7-8 | -
TGTGCCAGCTCACCGGGGTTGACGGGGACTGAAGCTTTCTTT | CASSPGLTGTEAFF | 14 | TRBJ1-1 | few | TRBV18 | -
TGCGCCAGCAGCTCGGGATCTTCCCCCACAGATACGCAGTATTTT | CASSSGSSPTDTQYF | 15 | TRBJ2-3 | - | TRBV5-1 | -
TGCAGCGCCCAGCTGGACAGCTACCCTGGAAACACCATATATTTT | CSAQLDSYPGNTIYF | 15 | TRBJ1-3 | many | TRBV29-1 | -
TGTGCCACAAAACCCGACAGAGCGAATTATCTGAACTATGGCTACACCTTC | CATKPDRANYLNYGYTF | 17 | TRBJ1-2 | many | TRBV10-3 | -